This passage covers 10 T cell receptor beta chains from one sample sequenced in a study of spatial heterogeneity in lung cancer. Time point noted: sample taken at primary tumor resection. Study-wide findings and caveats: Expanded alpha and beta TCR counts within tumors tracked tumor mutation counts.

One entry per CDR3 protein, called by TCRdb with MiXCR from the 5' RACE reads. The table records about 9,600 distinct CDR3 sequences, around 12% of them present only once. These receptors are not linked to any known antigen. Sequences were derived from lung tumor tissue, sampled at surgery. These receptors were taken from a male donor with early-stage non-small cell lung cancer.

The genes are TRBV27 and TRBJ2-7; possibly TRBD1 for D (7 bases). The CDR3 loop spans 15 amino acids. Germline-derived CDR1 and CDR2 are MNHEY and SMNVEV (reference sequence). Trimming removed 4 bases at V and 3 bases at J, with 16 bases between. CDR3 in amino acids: CASSSNGGQIYEQYF. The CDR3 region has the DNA TGTGCCAGCAGTTCCAACGGGGGACAGATCTACGAGCAGTACTTC.

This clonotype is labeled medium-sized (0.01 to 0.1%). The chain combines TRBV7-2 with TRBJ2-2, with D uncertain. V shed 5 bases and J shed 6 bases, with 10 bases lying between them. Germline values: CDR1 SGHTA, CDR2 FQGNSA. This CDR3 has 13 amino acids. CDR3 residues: CASSPVRSGELFF. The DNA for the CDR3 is TGTGCCAGCAGCCCGGTCCGGTCCGGGGAGCTGTTTTTT.

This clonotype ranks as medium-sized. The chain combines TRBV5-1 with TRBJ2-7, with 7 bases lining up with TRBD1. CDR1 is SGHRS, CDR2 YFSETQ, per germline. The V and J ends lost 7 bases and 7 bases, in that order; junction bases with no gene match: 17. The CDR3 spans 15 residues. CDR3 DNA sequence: TGCGCCAGCCAAACAGGGGCCCTGACGTTGGAAGAGCAGTACTTC. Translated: CASQTGALTLEEQYF.

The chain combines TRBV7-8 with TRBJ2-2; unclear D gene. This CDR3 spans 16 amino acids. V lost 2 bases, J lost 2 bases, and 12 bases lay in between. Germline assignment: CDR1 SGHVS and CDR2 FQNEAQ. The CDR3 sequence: CASSLPAQRNTGELFF. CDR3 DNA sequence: TGTGCCAGCAGCTTACCGGCTCAACGAAACACCGGGGAGCTGTTTTTT.

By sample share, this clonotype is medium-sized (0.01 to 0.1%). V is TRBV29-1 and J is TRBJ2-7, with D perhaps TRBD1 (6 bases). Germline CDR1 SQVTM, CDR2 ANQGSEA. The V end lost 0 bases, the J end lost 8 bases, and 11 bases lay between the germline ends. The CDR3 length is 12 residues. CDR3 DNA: TGCAGCGTTGAAGAGACAGGCCCGAAGCAGTACTTC. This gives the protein CSVEETGPKQYF.

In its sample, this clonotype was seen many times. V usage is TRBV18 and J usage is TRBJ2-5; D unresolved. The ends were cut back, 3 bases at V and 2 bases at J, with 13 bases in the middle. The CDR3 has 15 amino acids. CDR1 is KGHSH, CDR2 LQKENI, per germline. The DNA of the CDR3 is TGTGCCAGCTCACCTCTCCAAGGATCGCAAGAGACCCAGTACTTC. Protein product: CASSPLQGSQETQYF.

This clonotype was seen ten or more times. CDR3: CASSELDRQGSSPLHF. The CDR3 DNA sequence: TGTGCCAGCAGCGAACTTGACCGACAGGGATCTTCACCCCTCCACTTT. This chain uses TRBV14 with TRBJ1-6, with 7 bases fitting TRBD1. The length of the CDR3 is 16 residues. Looked up from germline, CDR1 is SGHDN and CDR2 is FVKESK. The V and J ends lost 5 bases and 9 bases, in that order; junction bases with no gene match: 13.

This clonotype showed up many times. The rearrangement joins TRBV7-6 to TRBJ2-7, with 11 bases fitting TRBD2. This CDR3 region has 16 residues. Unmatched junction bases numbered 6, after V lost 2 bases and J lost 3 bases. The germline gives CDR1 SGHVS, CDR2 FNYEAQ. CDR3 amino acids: CASSLKTSGTIYEQYF. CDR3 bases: TGTGCCAGCAGCTTAAAGACTAGCGGGACAATCTACGAGCAGTACTTC.

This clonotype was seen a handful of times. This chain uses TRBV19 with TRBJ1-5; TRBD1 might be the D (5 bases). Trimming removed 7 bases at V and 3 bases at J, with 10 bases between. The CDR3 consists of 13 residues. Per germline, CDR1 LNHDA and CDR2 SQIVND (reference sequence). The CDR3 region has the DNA TGTGCCAGTAAGGGGCAGGCCAATCAGCCCCAGCATTTT. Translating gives CASKGQANQPQHF. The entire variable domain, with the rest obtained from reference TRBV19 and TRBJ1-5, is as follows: DGGITQSPKYLFRKEGQNVTLSCEQNLNHDAMYWYRQDPGQGLRLIYYSQIVNDFQKGDIAEGYSVSREKKESFPLTVTSAQKNPTAFYLCASKGQANQPQHFGDGTRLSIL.

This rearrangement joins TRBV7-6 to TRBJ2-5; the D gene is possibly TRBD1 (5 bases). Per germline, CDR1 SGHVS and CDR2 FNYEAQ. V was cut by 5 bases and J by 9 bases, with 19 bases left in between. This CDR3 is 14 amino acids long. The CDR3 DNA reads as TGTGCCAGCAGCCTTGGGGCAGACCACATGGCCCAGTACTTC. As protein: CASSLGADHMAQYF.